This T cell receptor beta chain was found in a study of response to subunit inactivated influenza vaccine. Overall study findings and caveats: Researchers suggested that each seasonal influenza vaccination recruits few new T cells.

The CDR3 spans 14 residues. V was pared by 6 bases and J by 8 bases, with 7 bases of the junction left unmatched. This clonotype was counted only a few times. The antigen remains unidentified. TCRdb itself ran the RT-PCR reads through MiXCR, one entry per CDR3 protein. The sample includes some 850,000 distinct CDR3 sequences, approximately 17% of them seen just once. This sample comprised PBMCs from blood, obtained approximately 5 days after vaccination. This clonotype was obtained from a man aged 50 to 59 who received an inactivated influenza vaccine. The chain has TRBV12-3 or TRBV12-4 and TRBJ1-6; 7 bases agree with TRBD1. The CDR3 DNA reads TGTGCCAGCAGCTCCGGGACAGAGTATTCACCCCTCCACTTT. Translating gives CASSSGTEYSPLHF.